This T cell receptor beta chain was recovered during a study of blood T cell repertoires in COVID-19. The wider study: Collection of acute and convalescent COVID-19 samples took place in the United States, Italy and Spain.

Per the authors' pipeline: The assay estimated nucleated cells by amplifying reference gene primers. Sequencing used immunoSEQ multiplex PCR; TCRdb keeps in-frame clones, though not all of them. The V and J calls and clone size are taken from that table; D and trimming were inferred from the DNA. The data show about 140,000 clones, 76% seen once. This clone occurred once. J was trimmed by 4 bases and V by 5 bases; bases with no gene match: 2. This CDR3 comprises 14 residues. The germline V gene encodes CDR1 KGHSH and CDR2 LQKENI. The V and J genes are TRBV18 and TRBJ1-4, with 9 bases that match TRBD1. This TCR came from a woman aged 80 or over with active or convalescent COVID-19. Specimen: peripheral blood. CDR3 nucleotides: TGTGCCAGCTCATCGGACAGGGGTAATGAAAAACTGTTTTTT. Its translation: CASSSDRGNEKLFF.